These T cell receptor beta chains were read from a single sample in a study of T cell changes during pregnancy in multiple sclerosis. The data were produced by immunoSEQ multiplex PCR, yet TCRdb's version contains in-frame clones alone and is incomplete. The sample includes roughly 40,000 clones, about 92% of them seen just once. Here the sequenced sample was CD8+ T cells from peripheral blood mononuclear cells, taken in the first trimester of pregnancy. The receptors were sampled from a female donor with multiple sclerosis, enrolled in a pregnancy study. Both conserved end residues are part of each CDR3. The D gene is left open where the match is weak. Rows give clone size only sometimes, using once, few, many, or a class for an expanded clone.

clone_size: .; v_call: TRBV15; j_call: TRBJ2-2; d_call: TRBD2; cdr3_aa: CATSRSGLAPTGELFF; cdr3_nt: TGTGCCACCAGCAGATCAGGACTAGCGCCCACCGGGGAGCTGTTTTTT
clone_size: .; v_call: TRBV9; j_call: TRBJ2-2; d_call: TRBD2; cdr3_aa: CASSVPQGGGPGELFF; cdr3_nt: TGTGCCAGCAGCGTACCACAGGGCGGGGGGCCCGGGGAGCTGTTTTTT
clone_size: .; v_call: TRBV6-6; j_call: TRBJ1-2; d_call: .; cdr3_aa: CASSYLGGNYGYTF; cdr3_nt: TGTGCCAGCAGTTACTTAGGGGGTAACTATGGCTACACCTTC
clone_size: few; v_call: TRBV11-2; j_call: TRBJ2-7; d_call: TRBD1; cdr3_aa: CASSLQTGIYEQYF; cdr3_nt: TGTGCCAGCAGCCTACAGACAGGGATCTACGAGCAGTACTTC
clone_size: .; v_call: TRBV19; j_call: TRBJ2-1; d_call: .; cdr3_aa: CASSRGAHEQFF; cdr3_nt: TGTGCCAGTAGTCGGGGAGCCCATGAGCAGTTCTTC
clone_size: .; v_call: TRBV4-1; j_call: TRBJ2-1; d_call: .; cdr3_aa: CASRDTQSSYNEQFF; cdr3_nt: TGCGCCAGCAGAGACACACAGAGCTCCTACAATGAGCAGTTCTTC
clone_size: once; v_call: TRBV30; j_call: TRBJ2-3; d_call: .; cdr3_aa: CAWRLGATDTQYF; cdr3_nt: TGTGCCTGGAGGCTGGGGGCGACAGATACGCAGTATTTT
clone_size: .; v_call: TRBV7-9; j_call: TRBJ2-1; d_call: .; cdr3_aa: CASSPTGGGSSYNEQFF; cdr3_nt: TGTGCCAGCAGCCCCACCGGCGGCGGAAGCTCCTACAATGAGCAGTTCTTC
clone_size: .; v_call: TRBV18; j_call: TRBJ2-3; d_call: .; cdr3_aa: CASSPLTTSTDTQYF; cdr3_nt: TGTGCCAGCTCACCACTCACGACTAGCACAGATACGCAGTATTTT
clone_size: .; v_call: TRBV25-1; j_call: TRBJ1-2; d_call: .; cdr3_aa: CASSASTAPSRGYTF; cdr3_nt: TGTGCCAGCAGTGCCTCGACAGCTCCTTCAAGAGGCTACACCTTC
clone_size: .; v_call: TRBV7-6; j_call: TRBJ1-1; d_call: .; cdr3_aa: CASSLAWQGMLTEAFF; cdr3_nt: TGTGCCAGCAGCTTAGCGTGGCAGGGGATGTTGACTGAAGCTTTCTTT
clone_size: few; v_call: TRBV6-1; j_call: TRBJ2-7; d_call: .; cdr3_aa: CASSEDTSLEQYF; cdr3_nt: TGTGCCAGCAGTGAAGATACTAGCCTTGAGCAGTACTTC
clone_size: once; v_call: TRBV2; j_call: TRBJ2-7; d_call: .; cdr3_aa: CASSDDRYEQYF; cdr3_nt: TGTGCCAGCAGTGACGACAGGTACGAGCAGTACTTC
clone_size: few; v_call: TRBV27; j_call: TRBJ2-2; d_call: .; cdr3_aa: CASSFWGAGELFF; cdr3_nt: TGTGCCAGCAGTTTTTGGGGGGCCGGGGAGCTGTTTTTT
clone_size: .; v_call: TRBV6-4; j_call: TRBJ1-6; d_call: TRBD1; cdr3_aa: CASSEDRDNSPLHF; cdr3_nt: TGTGCCAGCAGTGAAGACAGGGATAATTCACCCCTCCACTTT
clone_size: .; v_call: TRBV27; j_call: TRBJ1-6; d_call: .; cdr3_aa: CASSPRAAYNSPLHF; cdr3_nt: TGTGCCAGCAGCCCCAGGGCGGCTTATAATTCACCCCTCCACTTT
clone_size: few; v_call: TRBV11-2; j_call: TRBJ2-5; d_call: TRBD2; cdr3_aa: CASSSRLAGGDETQYF; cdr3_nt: TGTGCCAGCAGCTCAAGACTAGCGGGGGGCGATGAGACCCAGTACTTC
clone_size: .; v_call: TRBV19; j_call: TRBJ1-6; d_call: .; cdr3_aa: CASSISGSPLHF; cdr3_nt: TGTGCCAGTAGTATAAGTGGCTCACCCCTCCACTTT
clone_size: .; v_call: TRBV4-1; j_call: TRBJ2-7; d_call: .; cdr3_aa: CASSQLADSSYEQYF; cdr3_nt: TGCGCCAGCAGCCAATTAGCGGACTCCTCCTACGAGCAGTACTTC
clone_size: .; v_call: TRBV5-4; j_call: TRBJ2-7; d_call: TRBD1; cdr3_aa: CASSGTEDRQLYEQYF; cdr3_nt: TGTGCCAGCAGCGGCACTGAGGACAGGCAGTTATACGAGCAGTACTTC
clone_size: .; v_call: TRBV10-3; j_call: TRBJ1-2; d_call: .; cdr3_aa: CAISGVDTNYGYTF; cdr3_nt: TGTGCCATCAGTGGGGTAGACACTAACTATGGCTACACCTTC
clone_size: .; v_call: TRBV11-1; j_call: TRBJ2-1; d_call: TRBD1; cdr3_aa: CASSRIKGASKNEQFF; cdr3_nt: TGTGCCAGCAGCCGGATTAAGGGGGCGAGTAAGAATGAGCAGTTCTTC
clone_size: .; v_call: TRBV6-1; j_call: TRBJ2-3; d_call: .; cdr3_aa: CASISASDDTDTQYF; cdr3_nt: TGTGCCAGCATATCCGCTAGCGATGACACAGATACGCAGTATTTT
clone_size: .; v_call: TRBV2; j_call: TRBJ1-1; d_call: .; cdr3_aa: CASRPGSGGNTEAFF; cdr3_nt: TGTGCCAGCAGGCCGGGGAGTGGAGGGAACACTGAAGCTTTCTTT
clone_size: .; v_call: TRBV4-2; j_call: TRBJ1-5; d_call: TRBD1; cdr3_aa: CASSQDSGQGNQPQHF; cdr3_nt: TGTGCCAGCAGCCAAGATTCGGGACAGGGAAATCAGCCCCAGCATTTT
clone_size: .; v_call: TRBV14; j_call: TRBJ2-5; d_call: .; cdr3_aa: CASSQGSEGYTAQYF; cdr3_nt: TGTGCCAGCAGCCAAGGTAGCGAAGGGTATACGGCCCAGTACTTC
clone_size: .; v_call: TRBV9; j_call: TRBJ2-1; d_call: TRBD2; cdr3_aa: CASSISQRGVYNEQFF; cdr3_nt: TGTGCCAGCAGCATATCCCAGCGGGGGGTATACAATGAGCAGTTCTTC
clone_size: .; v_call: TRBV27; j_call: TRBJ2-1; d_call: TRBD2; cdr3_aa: CASSLGLVSFF; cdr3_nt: TGTGCCAGCAGTTTAGGACTAGTTTCGTTCTTC
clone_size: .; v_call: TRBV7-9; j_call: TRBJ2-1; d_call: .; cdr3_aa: CASRNGGNEQFF; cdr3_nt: TGTGCCAGCAGGAACGGGGGCAATGAGCAGTTCTTC
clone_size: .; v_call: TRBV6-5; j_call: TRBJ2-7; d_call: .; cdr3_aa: CASSYGGAVSEQYF; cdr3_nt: TGTGCCAGCAGTTACGGGGGGGCGGTGAGTGAGCAGTACTTC
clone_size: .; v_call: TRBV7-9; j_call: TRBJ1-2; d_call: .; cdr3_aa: CASSGVGGVYTF; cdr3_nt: TGTGCCAGCAGCGGGGTCGGAGGCGTCTACACCTTC
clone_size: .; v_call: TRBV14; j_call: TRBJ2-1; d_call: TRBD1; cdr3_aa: CASSQAHRDRVLSYNEQFF; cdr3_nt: TGTGCCAGCAGCCAAGCTCACCGGGACAGGGTCCTCTCCTACAATGAGCAGTTCTTC
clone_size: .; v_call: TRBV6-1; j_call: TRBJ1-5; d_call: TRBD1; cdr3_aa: CASRPGQGSRQPQHF; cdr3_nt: TGTGCCAGCAGACCTGGACAGGGATCGAGGCAGCCCCAGCATTTT